Presented here are 5 T cell receptor beta chains from one specimen sequenced in a study of cytomegalovirus exposure and HLA in healthy donors. Both 60 Vbeta primers and 13 Jbeta primers went into the PCR. TCRdb keeps only in-frame clones here, not all; method: immunoSEQ multiplex PCR. The table has 150,000 or so clones, almost 85% seen once. Material: PBMCs. These receptors all come from a woman aged 40-49 years in good health and CMV-seronegative.

V gene TRBV5-8 combines with J gene TRBJ1-4; 11 nucleotides align to TRBD1. V was clipped by 5 bases and J by 10 bases; unmatched bases: 7. The CDR3 runs 14 residues. The germline CDR1 and CDR2 sequences are SGHTS and YDEGEE. CDR3 nucleotide sequence: TGTGCCAGCAGAGCCGGGACAGGGGGTGTAAAACTGTTTTTT. This sequence encodes CASRAGTGGVKLFF.

V and J are TRBV28 and TRBJ2-1; tentative D call: TRBD2 (5 bases). V lost 4 bases and J 10 bases, leaving 17 bases between the germline ends. The CDR3 runs 14 residues. CDR1 MDHEN and CDR2 SYDVKM come from the germline V gene. The CDR3 DNA is TGTGCCAGCAGTTCCCCAGGACTCCGGCCGGAGCAGTTCTTC. This encodes CASSSPGLRPEQFF.

V and J are TRBV27 and TRBJ1-1; D is possibly TRBD1 (6 bases). Germline values: CDR1 MNHEY, CDR2 SMNVEV (reference sequence). V lost 9 bases and J lost 3, with 17 bases in between. The CDR3 consists of 14 residues. The CDR3 region is CASSSNRVYTEAFF. DNA for the CDR3: TGTGCCAGTAGCTCCAACAGGGTGTACACTGAAGCTTTCTTT.

The CDR3 region is CASSFGLAGTNEQFF. The CDR3 nucleotides are TGTGCCAGCAGTTTTGGACTAGCGGGAACCAATGAGCAGTTCTTC. The rearrangement uses TRBV28 and TRBJ2-1; TRBD2 aligns across 12 bases. The germline CDR1 and CDR2 sequences are MDHEN and SYDVKM. This CDR3 comprises 15 residues. J lost 6 bases, V lost 3 bases, and 3 bases had no gene match.

V and J are TRBV28 and TRBJ2-3; D gene uncertain. Trimming left V 10 bases short and J 6 bases short, with 20 bases between. Germline V CDR1 and CDR2: MDHEN, SYDVKM. The CDR3 covers 14 residues. CDR3 sequence: CATNIYSYHDTQYF. The CDR3 bases are TGTGCCACCAATATATACAGTTACCACGATACGCAGTATTTT.